Below are 26 T cell receptor beta chains sequenced from a single sample in a study of blood T cell repertoires in COVID-19 (dated by TCRdb to 2019 to 2021). The method was the immunoSEQ multiplex PCR assay. TCRdb re-hosts the immuneACCESS table, in-frame sequences only. Its copies lack some clones; in the studies checked, an unresolved V gene accounts for under half of them, and the cause for the rest is not known. The sample includes roughly 51,000 clones, with 90% observed a single time. 5% to 5.5% of the sample is held by the ten biggest clonotypes. The sequencing sample was made of peripheral blood. Source of these receptors: a man in his sixties or seventies with acute or convalescent COVID-19.

V is TRBV6-5 and J is TRBJ1-1; D remains ambiguous. Germline assignment: CDR1 MNHEY and CDR2 SVGAGI. The V and J ends lost 0 bases and 0 bases respectively, with 11 bases between them. CDR3 size: 16 residues. As DNA, the CDR3 is TGTGCCAGCAGTTACTCGACATTTAAGATGAACACTGAAGCTTTCTTT. Translation: CASSYSTFKMNTEAFF.

The V gene is TRBV5-5, the J gene TRBJ2-5, with D possibly matching TRBD2 (7 bases). The CDR3 is 16 amino acids. Germline loops: CDR1 SGHKS, CDR2 YYEKEE (reference sequence). Deletions cut 1 base from V and 5 bases from J, with 18 bases between. The CDR3 DNA is TGTGCCAGCAGCTTGTTGGGGGCCAGGGGAGGGGAGACCCAGTACTTC. It is translated as CASSLLGARGGETQYF.

The chain recombines TRBV18 with TRBJ2-1; 8 bases fit TRBD2. CDR3 length equals 16 residues. Trimming cost V 4 bases and J 5 bases; bases outside gene matches: 10. Germline V gene lookup returns CDR1 KGHSH and CDR2 LQKENI. The CDR3 DNA reads TGTGCCAGCTCACTCATTGAGGTAGCGGGACACAATGAGCAGTTCTTC. This translates into CASSLIEVAGHNEQFF.

In this sample, this clone turned up a few times. This chain links TRBV6-2 or TRBV6-3 with TRBJ2-4; the D gene is possibly TRBD2 (5 bases). Deletions cut 2 bases from V and 6 bases from J, with 17 bases between. The CDR3 is 16 amino acids. Per the germline V gene, CDR1 is MNHEY and CDR2 is SVGEGT. This chain's CDR3 is CASSYSPSLGRNIQYF. The CDR3 DNA reads TGTGCCAGCAGTTACAGCCCCTCACTAGGAAGAAACATTCAGTACTTC.

The chain joins TRBV5-1 to TRBJ2-1; 9 bases are a match to TRBD2. Germline trimming cut 2 bases from V and 4 bases from J; bases unmatched to any gene: 4. The CDR3 has 15 amino acids. Germline CDR1 is SGHRS and CDR2 is YFSETQ. The CDR3 region has the DNA TGCGCCAGCAGCTTAGCGGGGGGAACGTACAATGAGCAGTTCTTC. Translated, it gives CASSLAGGTYNEQFF. Complete variable domain (other parts from reference TRBV5-1 and TRBJ2-1): KAGVTQTPRYLIKTRGQQVTLSCSPISGHRSVSWYQQTPGQGLQFLFEYFSETQRNKGNFPGRFSGRQFSNSRSEMNVSTLELGDSALYLCASSLAGGTYNEQFFGPGTRLTVL.

This chain connects TRBV5-4 to TRBJ2-1, with 10 nucleotides matching TRBD1. Losses at the gene ends were 4 bases for V and 4 bases for J; bases not matched to a gene: 11. Germline V lookup: CDR1 SGHNT, CDR2 YYREEE (reference sequence). This CDR3 region has 17 residues. Here the CDR3 reads CASSKPADRGTYNEQFF. CDR3 sequence (DNA): TGTGCCAGCAGCAAACCAGCGGACAGGGGGACATACAATGAGCAGTTCTTC.

By sample share, this clone is medium-sized. The chain is built from TRBV29-1 and TRBJ1-3; D is unresolved. The V gene's germline CDR1 is SQVTM and CDR2 ANQGSEA. This CDR3 has 12 amino acids. V was cut by 7 bases and J by 0 bases, with 7 bases left in between. The CDR3 DNA is TGCAGCGCCGCGAGCTCTGGAAACACCATATATTTT. It codes for CSAASSGNTIYF.

This clone occurred once. The chain has TRBV6-5 and TRBJ2-7; TRBD2 matches 8 bases. CDR1 and CDR2 (germline): MNHEY, SVGAGI. The CDR3 totals 15 residues. V was clipped by 2 bases and J by 3 bases; unmatched bases: 6. CDR3 coding DNA: TGTGCCAGCAGTTACACCTGGCGGGGGGTCTACGAGCAGTACTTC. Its translation is CASSYTWRGVYEQYF.

V and J are TRBV12-2 and TRBJ2-5; the DNA was not used to check the table's D call, TRBD1. TRBV12-2 is deemed a pseudogene. The CDR3 is 16 residues long. The CDR3 spells CASRLLQGKIQETQYF. The CDR3 DNA reads TGTGCAAGTCGCTTATTACAGGGGAAGATCCAAGAGACCCAGTACTTC.

This chain joins TRBV6-6 and TRBJ2-7; tentative D call: TRBD1 (9 bases). The CDR3 is 17 residues long. Germline loops: CDR1 MNHNY, CDR2 SVGAGI (reference sequence). With 5 bases removed from V and 3 bases from J, the gap between germline ends came to 23 bases. CDR3: CASSPYGTGRGDYEQYF. CDR3 in DNA: TGTGCCAGCAGTCCTTACGGGACAGGGCGGGGGGACTACGAGCAGTACTTC.

The V gene is TRBV21-1, the J gene TRBJ1-6. TRBV21-1 is a known pseudogene. The CDR3 consists of 19 residues. The CDR3 DNA reads as TGTGCCAGCAGGAGCGCGGGTGCCACATGGCGCTCCTATAATTCACCCCTCCACTTT. Translation gives CASRSAGATWRSYNSPLHF.

This rearrangement joins TRBV1 to TRBJ2-2; the tabulated D call, TRBD2, remains unverified against the DNA. TRBV1 has pseudogene status. There are 18 residues in the CDR3. CDR3 region: CTSSHPTSGGPGTGELFF. In DNA, the CDR3 is TGCACCAGCAGCCACCCGACTAGCGGGGGGCCGGGCACCGGGGAGCTGTTTTTT.

Note on this clone: Germline and junction disagree at one end, which may indicate a read error. The chain employs TRBV4-2 and TRBJ2-3, with D maybe TRBD2 (6 bases). Germline V lookup: CDR1 LGHNA, CDR2 YNFKEQ. This CDR3 region has 12 residues. The CDR3 region has the DNA TGTGCCAGCAGCCAAGCACGGACTAACCCCCTCTTT. This translates into CASSQARTNPLF.

The CDR3 here is CASSATLGYTF. As DNA, the CDR3 is TGTGCCAGCAGCGCAACTCTGGGCTACACCTTC. This chain connects TRBV4-2 to TRBJ1-2; D ambiguous. Germline CDR1 LGHNA, CDR2 YNFKEQ. V lost 5 bases and J lost 8, with 9 bases in between. This CDR3 region has 11 residues.

The chain links TRBV6-2 or TRBV6-3 to TRBJ1-5, with D hard to call. The V and J ends lost 5 bases and 0 bases respectively, with 8 bases between them. This CDR3 comprises 14 residues. Germline V gives CDR1 MNHEY, CDR2 SVGEGT. CDR3: CASSSFFSNQPQHF. CDR3 in DNA: TGTGCCAGCAGTAGCTTCTTTAGCAATCAGCCCCAGCATTTT.

This clone was detected a few times. The chain joins TRBV18 to TRBJ2-1; 8 bases are a match to TRBD1. Trimming cost V 1 base and J 0 bases; bases outside gene matches: 5. The CDR3 is made up of 17 amino acids. Germline CDR1 is KGHSH and CDR2 is LQKENI. The CDR3 DNA reads TGTGCCAGCTCACCACTAAGGACAGGGAGCTCCTACAATGAGCAGTTCTTC. The encoded protein is CASSPLRTGSSYNEQFF.

CDR3 loop: CASRTVGRRAYEQYF. The CDR3 DNA sequence: TGTGCCAGCCGTACCGTAGGGCGCAGGGCCTACGAGCAGTACTTC. The J gene is TRBJ2-7, the V gene TRBV6-5; D possibly corresponds to TRBD1 (5 bases). The germline V gene encodes CDR1 MNHEY and CDR2 SVGAGI. V was shortened by 8 bases and J by 2 bases, with 19 bases between the two germline ends. The CDR3 consists of 15 residues.

The chain combines TRBV5-1 with TRBJ1-6, with 7 bases identical to TRBD1. Germline V gene data show CDR1 as SGHRS and CDR2 as YFSETQ. The CDR3 is 14 amino acids. The V segment lost 4 bases and the J segment 4 bases; nucleotides outside the gene matches: 2. Written as DNA, the CDR3 is TGCGCCAGCAGCCAGACAGGGTATAATTCACCCCTCCACTTT. It is translated as CASSQTGYNSPLHF.

This clone was seen more than once but under ten times. This sequence joins TRBV3-1 (or the pseudogene TRBV3-2) and TRBJ1-2, with unresolved D. Germline lookup yields CDR1 LGHDT and CDR2 YNNKEL (reference sequence). The V end lost 0 bases, the J end lost 0 bases, and 11 bases lay between the germline ends. The CDR3 runs to 16 residues. This CDR3 is CASSQDPFGANYGYTF. CDR3 coding DNA: TGTGCCAGCAGCCAAGATCCGTTCGGAGCTAACTATGGCTACACCTTC.

This chain joins TRBV4-1 and TRBJ2-7; the D is unclear. CDR3 length equals 15 residues. Germline CDR1 MGHRA, CDR2 YSYEKL. Between the trimmed V and J ends, which lost 0 bases and 3 bases, there was a span of 12 bases. This CDR3 is CASSQEYTSGYEQYF. CDR3 in DNA: TGCGCCAGCAGCCAAGAATACACCTCGGGCTACGAGCAGTACTTC.

The rearrangement links TRBV15 to TRBJ1-1; 8 bases match TRBD1. Looked up from germline, CDR1 is LNHNV and CDR2 is YYDKDF (reference sequence). The V gene end was trimmed by 1 base and the J gene end by 7 bases; junction bases not matched to a gene: 11. This CDR3 comprises 16 residues. CDR3 in DNA: TGTGCCACCAGCAGAGGACAGGGGACATTCCGACTTGAAGCTTTCTTT. This encodes CATSRGQGTFRLEAFF.

This clone has only one observation. V usage is TRBV10-1 and J usage is TRBJ2-5, with 11 bases that match TRBD1. The junction had 4 bases not matched to a gene; V was cut back by 0 bases and J by 4 bases. Germline lookup yields CDR1 WNHNN and CDR2 SYGVQD (reference sequence). The CDR3 spans 16 residues. CDR3 DNA sequence: TGCGCCAGCAGTGAGTCGGGACAGGGGGACGGAGAGACCCAGTACTTC. Its translation is CASSESGQGDGETQYF.

This chain joins TRBV14 and TRBJ2-5; the D gene is possibly TRBD1 (6 bases). V was clipped by 3 bases and J by 5 bases, with 16 bases between them. The CDR3 totals 15 residues. From germline, CDR1 is SGHDN and CDR2 FVKESK. CDR3 in DNA: TGTGCCAGCAGCCAGCGCCCTACAGGGTTGGAGACCCAGTACTTC. Protein sequence: CASSQRPTGLETQYF.

This sequence joins TRBV27 and TRBJ1-2; the D is unclear. Germline CDR1 MNHEY, CDR2 SMNVEV (reference sequence). The CDR3 is made up of 15 amino acids. Between the trimmed V and J ends, which lost 3 bases and 4 bases, there was a span of 15 bases. DNA for the CDR3: TGTGCCAGCAGTTTTAGCCACCCCGAGGGCTATGGCTACACCTTC. This gives the protein CASSFSHPEGYGYTF.

The rearrangement uses TRBV7-9 and TRBJ1-1; TRBD1 agrees at 7 bases. V trimming: 4 bases; J trimming: 5 bases; junction bases outside the gene matches: 16. Per the germline V gene, CDR1 is SEHNR and CDR2 is FQNEAQ (reference sequence). The CDR3 is 17 amino acids. The CDR3 region is CASSWVIPGGRKTEAFF. In DNA form, the CDR3 reads TGTGCCAGCAGCTGGGTAATTCCAGGGGGAAGGAAGACTGAAGCTTTCTTT. The full variable domain, in which reference TRBV7-9 and TRBJ1-1 provide the parts outside the CDR3, is DTGVSQNPRHKITKRGQNVTFRCDPISEHNRLYWYRQTLGQGPEFLTYFQNEAQLEKSRLLSDRFSAERPKGSFSTLEIQRTEQGDSAMYLCASSWVIPGGRKTEAFFGQGTRLTVV.

The chain combines TRBV11-2 with TRBJ1-4; TRBD1 aligns across 9 bases. Trimming at V came to 5 bases and at J to 7 bases, leaving 11 bases not matched to a gene. The germline V gene encodes CDR1 SGHAT and CDR2 FQNNGV. The CDR3 is made up of 16 amino acids. CDR3 sequence (DNA): TGTGCCAGCAGCGCCAAGGGCCGGGACAGGGTTGAAAAACTGTTTTTT. Translation: CASSAKGRDRVEKLFF. Combining the CDR3 with reference TRBV11-2 and TRBJ1-4 gives the whole variable domain EAGVAQSPRYKIIEKRQSVAFWCNPISGHATLYWYQQILGQGPKLLIQFQNNGVVDDSQLPKDRFSAERLKGVDSTLKIQPAKLEDSAVYLCASSAKGRDRVEKLFFGSGTQLSVL.